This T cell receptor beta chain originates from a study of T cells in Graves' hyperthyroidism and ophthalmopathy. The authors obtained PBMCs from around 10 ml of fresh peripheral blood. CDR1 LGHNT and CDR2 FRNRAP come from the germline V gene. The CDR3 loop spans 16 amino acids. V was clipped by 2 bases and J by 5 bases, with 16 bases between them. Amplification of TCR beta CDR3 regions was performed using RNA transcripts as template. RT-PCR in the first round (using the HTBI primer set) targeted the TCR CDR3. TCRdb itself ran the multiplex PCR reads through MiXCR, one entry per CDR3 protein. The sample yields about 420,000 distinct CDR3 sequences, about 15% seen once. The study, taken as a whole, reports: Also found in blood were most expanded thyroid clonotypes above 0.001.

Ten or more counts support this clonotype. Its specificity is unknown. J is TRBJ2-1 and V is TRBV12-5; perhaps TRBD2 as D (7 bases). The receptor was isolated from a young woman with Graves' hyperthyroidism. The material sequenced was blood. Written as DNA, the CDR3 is TGTGCTAGTGGTTTGTTGGCGGGGGCCGCTAACAATGAGCAGTTCTTC. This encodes CASGLLAGAANNEQFF. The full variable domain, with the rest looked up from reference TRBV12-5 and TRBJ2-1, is DARVTQTPRHKVTEMGQEVTMRCQPILGHNTVFWYRQTMMQGLELLAYFRNRAPLDDSGMPKDRFSAEMPDATLATLKIQPSEPRDSAVYFCASGLLAGAANNEQFFGPGTRLTVL.